This T cell receptor (beta chain) was found in a study of OX40 agonist ivuxolimab in advanced cancers. Overall study: The treatment was a fully human IgG2 OX40 agonist, ivuxolimab. Aged about 20 to 80 with a mean of approximately 60 years, they were approximately 79% male. General study points: Those patients achieving a partial response at 0.1-3.0 mg/kg showed among the lowest clonal expansion.

Data came from immunoSEQ multiplex PCR; TCRdb stores just in-frame clones and leaves some out. Of 65,000 to 85,000 clones in the sample, just under 85% were seen once. A few counts support this clone. Antigen: not known. The V gene's germline CDR1 is SQVTM and CDR2 ANQGSEA. The CDR3 loop spans 14 amino acids. J was trimmed by 4 bases and V by 5 bases; bases with no gene match: 7. The chain links TRBV29-1 to TRBJ1-4; 7 positions match TRBD1. The source was CD4+ or CD8+ T cells sorted from blood, collected in a trial of the OX40 agonist ivuxolimab. The TCR sequence derives from an adult with an advanced solid tumor such as melanoma, head and neck, liver or kidney cancer. CDR3 sequence (DNA): TGCAGCGTTAGTCCAGGGGGATATAATGAAAAACTGTTTTTT. This codes for CSVSPGGYNEKLFF. Full variable domain (rest looked up from reference TRBV29-1 and TRBJ1-4): SAVISQKPSRDICQRGTSLTIQCQVDSQVTMMFWYRQQPGQSLTLIATANQGSEATYESGFVIDKFPISRPNLTFSTLTVSNMSPEDSSIYLCSVSPGGYNEKLFFGSGTQLSVL.